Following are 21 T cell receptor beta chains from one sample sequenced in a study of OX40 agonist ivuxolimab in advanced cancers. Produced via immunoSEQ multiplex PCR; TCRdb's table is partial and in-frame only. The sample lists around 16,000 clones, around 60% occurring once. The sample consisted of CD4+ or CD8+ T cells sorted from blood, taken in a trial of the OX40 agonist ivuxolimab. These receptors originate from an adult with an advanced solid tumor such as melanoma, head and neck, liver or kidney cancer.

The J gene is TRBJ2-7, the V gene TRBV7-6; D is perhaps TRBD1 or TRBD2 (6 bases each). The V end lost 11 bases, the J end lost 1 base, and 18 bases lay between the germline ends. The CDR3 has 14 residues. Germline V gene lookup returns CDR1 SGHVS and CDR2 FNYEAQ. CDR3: CASGGETGSYEQYF. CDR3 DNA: TGTGCCTCCGGGGGAGAGACAGGTTCCTACGAGCAGTACTTC.

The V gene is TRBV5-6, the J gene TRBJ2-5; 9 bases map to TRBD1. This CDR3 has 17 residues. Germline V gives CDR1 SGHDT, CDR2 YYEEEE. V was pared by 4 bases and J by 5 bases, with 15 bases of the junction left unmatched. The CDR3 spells CASSPNRGQGFLETQYF. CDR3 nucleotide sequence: TGTGCCAGCAGCCCGAACAGAGGACAGGGGTTTCTGGAGACCCAGTACTTC.

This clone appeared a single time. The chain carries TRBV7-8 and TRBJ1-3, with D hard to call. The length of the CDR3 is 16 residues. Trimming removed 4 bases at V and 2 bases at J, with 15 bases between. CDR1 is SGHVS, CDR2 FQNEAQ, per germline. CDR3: CASSYARPLTGNTIYF. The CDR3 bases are TGTGCCAGCAGCTACGCCAGGCCCTTGACTGGAAACACCATATATTTT.

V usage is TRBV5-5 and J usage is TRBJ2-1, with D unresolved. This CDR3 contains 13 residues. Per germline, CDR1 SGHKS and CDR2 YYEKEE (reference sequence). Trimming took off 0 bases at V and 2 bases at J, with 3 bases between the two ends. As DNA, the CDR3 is TGTGCCAGCAGCTTGGGGCCCTACAATGAGCAGTTCTTC. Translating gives CASSLGPYNEQFF.

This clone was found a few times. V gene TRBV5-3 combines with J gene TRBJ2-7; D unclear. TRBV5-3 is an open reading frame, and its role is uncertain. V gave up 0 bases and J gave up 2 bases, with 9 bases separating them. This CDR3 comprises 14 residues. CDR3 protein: CARSLDGITYEQYF. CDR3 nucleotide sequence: TGTGCCAGAAGCTTGGACGGAATTACCTACGAGCAGTACTTC.

CDR3 bases: TGTGCCAGCAGTGGGGAGTGGGGGAACTATGGCTACACCTTC. It is translated as CASSGEWGNYGYTF. The V call is TRBV28, the J call TRBJ1-2, with TRBD1 as a possible D gene (5 bases). The length of the CDR3 is 14 residues. CDR1 and CDR2 from the germline V gene are MDHEN and SYDVKM. Trimming pared 5 bases from V and 2 bases from J, leaving 12 bases between.

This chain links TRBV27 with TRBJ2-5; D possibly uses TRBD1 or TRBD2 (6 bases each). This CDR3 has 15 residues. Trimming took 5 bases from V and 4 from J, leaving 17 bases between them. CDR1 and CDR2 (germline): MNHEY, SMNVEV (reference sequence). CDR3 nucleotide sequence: TGTGCCAGCAGTCACAGGGTGCGGGGAGCAGAGACCCAGTACTTC. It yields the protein CASSHRVRGAETQYF.

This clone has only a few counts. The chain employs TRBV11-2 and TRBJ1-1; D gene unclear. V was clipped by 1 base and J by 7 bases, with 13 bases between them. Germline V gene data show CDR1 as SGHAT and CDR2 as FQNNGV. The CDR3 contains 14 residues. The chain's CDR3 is CASSLAPPADEAFF. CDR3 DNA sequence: TGTGCCAGCAGCTTAGCCCCACCCGCCGATGAAGCTTTCTTT.

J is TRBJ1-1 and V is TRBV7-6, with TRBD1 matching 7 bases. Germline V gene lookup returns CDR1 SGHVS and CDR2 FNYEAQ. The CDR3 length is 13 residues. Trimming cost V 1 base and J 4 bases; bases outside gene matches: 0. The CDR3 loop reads CASSLGQGTEAFF. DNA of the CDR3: TGTGCCAGCAGCTTAGGACAGGGCACTGAAGCTTTCTTT.

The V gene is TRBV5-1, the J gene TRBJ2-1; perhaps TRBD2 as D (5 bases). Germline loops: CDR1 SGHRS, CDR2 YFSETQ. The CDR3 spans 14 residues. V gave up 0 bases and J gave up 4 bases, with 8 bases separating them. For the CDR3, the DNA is TGCGCCAGCAGCTTGGGGAGGACTTACAATGAGCAGTTCTTC. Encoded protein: CASSLGRTYNEQFF.

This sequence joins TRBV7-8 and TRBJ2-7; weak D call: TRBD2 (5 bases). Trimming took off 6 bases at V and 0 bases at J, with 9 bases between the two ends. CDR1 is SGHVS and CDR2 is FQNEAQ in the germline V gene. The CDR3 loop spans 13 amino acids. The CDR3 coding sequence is TGTGCCAGCAGGGGAGAGAGCTCCTACGAGCAGTACTTC. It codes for CASRGESSYEQYF.

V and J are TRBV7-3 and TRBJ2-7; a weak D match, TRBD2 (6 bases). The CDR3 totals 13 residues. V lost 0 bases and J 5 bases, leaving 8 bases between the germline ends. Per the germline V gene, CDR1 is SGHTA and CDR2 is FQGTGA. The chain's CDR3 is CASSLTGLDEQYF. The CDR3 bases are TGTGCCAGCAGCTTAACGGGACTCGACGAGCAGTACTTC.

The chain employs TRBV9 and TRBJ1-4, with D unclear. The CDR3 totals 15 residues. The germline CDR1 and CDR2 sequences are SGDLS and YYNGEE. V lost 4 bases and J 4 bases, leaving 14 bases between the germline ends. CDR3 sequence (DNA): TGTGCCAGCAGCCGGAAAGATAGATTTAATGAAAAACTGTTTTTT. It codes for CASSRKDRFNEKLFF.

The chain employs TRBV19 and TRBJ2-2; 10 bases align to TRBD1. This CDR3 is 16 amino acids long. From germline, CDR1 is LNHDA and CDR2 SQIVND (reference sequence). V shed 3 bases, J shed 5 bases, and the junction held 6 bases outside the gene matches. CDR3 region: CASSIGTGVVTGELFF. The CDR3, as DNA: TGTGCCAGTAGTATCGGGACAGGGGTTGTGACCGGGGAGCTGTTTTTT.

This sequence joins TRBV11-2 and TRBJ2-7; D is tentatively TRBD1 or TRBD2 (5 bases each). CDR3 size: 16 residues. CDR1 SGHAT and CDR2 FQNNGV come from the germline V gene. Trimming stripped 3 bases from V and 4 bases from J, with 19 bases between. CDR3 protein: CASSFFGDLKGYEQYF. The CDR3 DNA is TGTGCCAGCAGCTTTTTTGGGGACCTCAAGGGGTACGAGCAGTACTTC.

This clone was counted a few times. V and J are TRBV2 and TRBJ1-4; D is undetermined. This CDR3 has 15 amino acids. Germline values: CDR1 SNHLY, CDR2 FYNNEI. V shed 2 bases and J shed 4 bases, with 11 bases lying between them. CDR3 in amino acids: CASSEWAEVNEKLFF. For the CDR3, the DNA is TGTGCCAGCAGTGAATGGGCGGAGGTTAATGAAAAACTGTTTTTT.

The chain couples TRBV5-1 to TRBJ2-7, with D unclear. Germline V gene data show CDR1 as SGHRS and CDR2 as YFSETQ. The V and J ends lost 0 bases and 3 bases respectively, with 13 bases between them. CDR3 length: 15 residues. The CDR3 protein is CASSLVRTDDYEQYF. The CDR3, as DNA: TGCGCCAGCAGCTTGGTAAGAACAGACGACTACGAGCAGTACTTC.

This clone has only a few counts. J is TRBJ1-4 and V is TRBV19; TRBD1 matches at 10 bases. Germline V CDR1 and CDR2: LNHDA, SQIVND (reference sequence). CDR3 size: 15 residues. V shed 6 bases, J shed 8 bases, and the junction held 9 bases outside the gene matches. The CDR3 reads CASRRDRGPKEKLFF. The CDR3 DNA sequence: TGTGCCAGTAGGAGGGACAGGGGCCCAAAGGAAAAACTGTTTTTT.

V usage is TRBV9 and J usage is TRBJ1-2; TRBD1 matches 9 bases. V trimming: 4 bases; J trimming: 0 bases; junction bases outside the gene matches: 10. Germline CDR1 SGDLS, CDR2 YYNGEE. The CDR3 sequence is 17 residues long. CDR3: CASSLPGTGISNYGYTF. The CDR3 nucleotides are TGTGCCAGCAGCCTACCCGGGACAGGGATTTCTAACTATGGCTACACCTTC.

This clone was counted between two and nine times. CDR3 in amino acids: CASSLDRPEQYF. The CDR3 DNA sequence: TGTGCCAGCAGCCTCGACAGGCCCGAGCAGTACTTC. The J gene is TRBJ2-7, the V gene TRBV7-3; weak D call: TRBD1 (6 bases). V lost 5 bases to trimming and J lost 6 bases, with 11 bases between them. This CDR3 has 12 residues. Germline loops: CDR1 SGHTA, CDR2 FQGTGA.

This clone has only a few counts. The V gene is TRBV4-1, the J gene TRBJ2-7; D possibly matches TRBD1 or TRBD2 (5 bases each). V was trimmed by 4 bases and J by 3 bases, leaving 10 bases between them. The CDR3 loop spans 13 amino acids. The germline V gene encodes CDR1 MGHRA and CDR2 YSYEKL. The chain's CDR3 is CASSRRDLYEQYF. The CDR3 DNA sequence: TGCGCCAGCAGCCGCCGGGACCTCTACGAGCAGTACTTC.